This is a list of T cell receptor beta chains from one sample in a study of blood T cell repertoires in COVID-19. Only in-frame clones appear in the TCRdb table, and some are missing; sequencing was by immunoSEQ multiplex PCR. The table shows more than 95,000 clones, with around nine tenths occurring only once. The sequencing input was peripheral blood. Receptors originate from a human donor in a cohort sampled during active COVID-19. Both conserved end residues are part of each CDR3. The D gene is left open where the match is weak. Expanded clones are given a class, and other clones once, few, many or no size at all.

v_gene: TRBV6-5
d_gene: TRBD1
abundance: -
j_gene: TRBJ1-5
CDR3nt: TGTGCCAGCAGCGCTCGACAGGGGCATCAGCCCCAGCATTTT
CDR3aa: CASSARQGHQPQHF

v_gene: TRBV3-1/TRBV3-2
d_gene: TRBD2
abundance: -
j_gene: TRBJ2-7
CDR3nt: TGTGCCAGCAGCCAAGCGGCTAGCGGGCCAAGCTCCTACGAGCAGTACTTC
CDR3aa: CASSQAASGPSSYEQYF

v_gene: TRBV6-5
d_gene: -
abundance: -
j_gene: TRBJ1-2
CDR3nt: TGTGCCAGCACCCCCGACAGTTTGAGTACTGGCTACACCTTC
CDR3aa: CASTPDSLSTGYTF

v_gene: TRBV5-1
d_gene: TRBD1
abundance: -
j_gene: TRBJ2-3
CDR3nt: TGCGCCAGCAGCTTGGGGCCCGGGACAGGGGGCACAGATACGCAGTATTTT
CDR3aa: CASSLGPGTGGTDTQYF

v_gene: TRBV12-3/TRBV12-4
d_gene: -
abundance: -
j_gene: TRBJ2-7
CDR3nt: TGTGCCAGCAGGGGGCAGGGCTCCTACGAGCAGTACTTC
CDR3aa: CASRGQGSYEQYF

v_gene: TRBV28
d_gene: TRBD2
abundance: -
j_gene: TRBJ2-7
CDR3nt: TGTGCCAGCAGTTTGTGGGGGAGGGCGGGAGAGCAGTACTTC
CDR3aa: CASSLWGRAGEQYF

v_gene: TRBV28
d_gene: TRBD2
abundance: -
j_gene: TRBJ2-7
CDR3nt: TGTGCCAGCAGTTTATTACTAGCGGCCTCCTACGAGCAGTACTTC
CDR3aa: CASSLLLAASYEQYF

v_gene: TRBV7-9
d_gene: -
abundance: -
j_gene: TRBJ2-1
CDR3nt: TGTGCCAGCAGGGTGGCTAGCGCCTACAATGAGCAGTTCTTC
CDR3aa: CASRVASAYNEQFF

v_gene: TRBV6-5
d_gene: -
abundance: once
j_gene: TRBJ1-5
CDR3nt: TGTGCCAGCAGTTACTCGATGAGTGGTGACTGGCCCCAGCATTTT
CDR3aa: CASSYSMSGDWPQHF

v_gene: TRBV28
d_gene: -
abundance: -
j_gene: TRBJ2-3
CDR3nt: TGTGCCAGCAGTTTCTTTAACACAGATACGCAGTATTTT
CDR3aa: CASSFFNTDTQYF

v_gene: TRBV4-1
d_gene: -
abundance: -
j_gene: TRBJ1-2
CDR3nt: TGCGCCAGCAGCCCAAGAAGTCAGACAGTCTATGGCTACACCTTC
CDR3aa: CASSPRSQTVYGYTF

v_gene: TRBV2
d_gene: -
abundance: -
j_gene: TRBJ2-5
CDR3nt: TGTGCCAGCAGATTAGCTGGGGAGACCCAGTACTTC
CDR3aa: CASRLAGETQYF

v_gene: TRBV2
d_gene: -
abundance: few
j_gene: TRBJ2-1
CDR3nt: TGTGCCAGCAGCCAGACAGCGCGGGGCTCCTACAATGAGCAGTTCTTC
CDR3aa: CASSQTARGSYNEQFF

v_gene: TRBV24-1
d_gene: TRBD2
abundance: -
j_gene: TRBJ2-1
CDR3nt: TGTGCCACCAGTGAGACGGGACTAGTCTATGAGCAGTTCTTC
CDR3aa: CATSETGLVYEQFF

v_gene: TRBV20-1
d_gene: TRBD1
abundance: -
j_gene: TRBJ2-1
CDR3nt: TGCAGTGCTAGTACTCCGGGACAGGGCTACAATGAGCAGTTCTTC
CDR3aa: CSASTPGQGYNEQFF

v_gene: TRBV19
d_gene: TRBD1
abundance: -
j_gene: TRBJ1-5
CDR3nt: TGTGCCAGTAGGGGACAGGCCTACAATCAGCCCCAGCATTTT
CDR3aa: CASRGQAYNQPQHF

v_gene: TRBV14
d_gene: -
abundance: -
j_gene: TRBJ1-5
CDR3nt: TGTGCCAGCAGCCAATCCCCGGGTCAGCCCCAGCATTTT
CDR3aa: CASSQSPGQPQHF

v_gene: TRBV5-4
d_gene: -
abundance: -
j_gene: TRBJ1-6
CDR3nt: TGTGCCAGCAGCTTGGACTTAGCTAATTCACCCCTCCACTTT
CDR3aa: CASSLDLANSPLHF

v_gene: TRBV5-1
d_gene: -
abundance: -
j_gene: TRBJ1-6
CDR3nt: TGCGCCAGCAGCGACCAGGGAGGTGGAAATAATTCACCCCTCCACTTT
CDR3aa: CASSDQGGGNNSPLHF

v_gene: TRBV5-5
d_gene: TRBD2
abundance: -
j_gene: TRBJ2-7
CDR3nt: TGTGCCAGCAGCTGGCTAGCGGGAGGTCCTAAAACCTACGAGCAGTACTTC
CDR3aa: CASSWLAGGPKTYEQYF

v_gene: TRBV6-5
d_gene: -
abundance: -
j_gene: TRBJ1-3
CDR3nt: TGTGCCAGCACCGCAGGACTCTCAGGAAACACCATATATTTT
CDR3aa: CASTAGLSGNTIYF

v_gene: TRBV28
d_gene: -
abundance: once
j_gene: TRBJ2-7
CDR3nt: TGTGCCAGCAGTCCGGGTAGGGGGGGCGAGCAGTACTTC
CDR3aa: CASSPGRGGEQYF

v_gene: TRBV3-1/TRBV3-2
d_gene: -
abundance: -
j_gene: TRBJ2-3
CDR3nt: TGTGCCTACCTACTCGGCACACAGATACGCAGTATGGCGCAGTATTTT
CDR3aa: CAYLLGTQIRSMAQYF

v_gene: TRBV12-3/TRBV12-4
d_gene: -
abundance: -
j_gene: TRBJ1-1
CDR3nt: TGTGCCAGCAGTTTAGCCCAGAACACTGAAGCTTTCTTT
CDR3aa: CASSLAQNTEAFF

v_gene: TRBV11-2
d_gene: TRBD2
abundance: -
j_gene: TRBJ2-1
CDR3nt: TGTGCCAGCAGCCCTACTAGCGGGGGAGACAATGAGCAGTTCTTC
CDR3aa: CASSPTSGGDNEQFF

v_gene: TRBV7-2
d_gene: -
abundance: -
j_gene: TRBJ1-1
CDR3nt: TGTGCCAGCAGCTTAGCAGGACCCGGGGTAACCACTGAAGCTTTCTTT
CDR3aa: CASSLAGPGVTTEAFF

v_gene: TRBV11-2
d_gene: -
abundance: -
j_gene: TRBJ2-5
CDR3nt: TGTGCCAGCAGCTACCGGGATACCCAAGAGACCCAGTACTTC
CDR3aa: CASSYRDTQETQYF

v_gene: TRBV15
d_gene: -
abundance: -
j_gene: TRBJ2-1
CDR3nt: TGTGCCACCAGCAGAGATCCTGGAGTAGGGGCCTACAATGAGCAGTTCTTC
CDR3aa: CATSRDPGVGAYNEQFF

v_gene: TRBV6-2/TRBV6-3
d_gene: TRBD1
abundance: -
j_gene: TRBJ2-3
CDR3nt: TGTGCCAGCAGTTACCCCGGGACAGGGGGCGGGGATACGCAGTATTTT
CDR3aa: CASSYPGTGGGDTQYF

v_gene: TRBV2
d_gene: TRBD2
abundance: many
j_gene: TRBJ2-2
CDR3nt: TGTGCCAGCAGTGAAAAGCCAAGCGGGGGGAACACCGGGGAGCTGTTTTTT
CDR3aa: CASSEKPSGGNTGELFF

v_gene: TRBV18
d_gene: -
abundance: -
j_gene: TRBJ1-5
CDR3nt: TGTGCCAGCTCACCACCGGAGAGTGCTCGGGGTCAGCCCCAGCATTTT
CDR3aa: CASSPPESARGQPQHF